Listed below are T cell receptor beta chains from one sample, sequenced in a study of response to subunit inactivated influenza vaccine. TCRdb re-derived calls from the RT-PCR reads in MiXCR, one entry per CDR3 protein. Among just under 550,000 distinct CDR3 sequences listed, less than 25% were seen once. These data were also reused for a study on T cells expressing NK-cell markers.

The starting material was CD4+ T cells sorted from PBMCs, obtained 11 to 12 days after vaccination. The receptors were sampled from a man between 50 and 59 years old who received an inactivated influenza vaccine. Each CDR3 is given with its conserved first and last residue. The order of the fields is clone size, D gene, V gene, J gene, CDR3 DNA, CDR3 protein. D genes are given only for firm matches. Size values are once, few and many counts, or a class for expanded clones, and some rows have none.

few	NA	TRBV4-1	TRBJ2-4	TGCGCCAGCAGCCAAGATGACAACAAAAACATTCAGTACTTC	CASSQDDNKNIQYF
few	NA	TRBV28	TRBJ1-2	TGTGCCAGCACCGCTGGGGGCATTGGCTACACCTTC	CASTAGGIGYTF
few	NA	TRBV12-3/TRBV12-4	TRBJ2-7	TGTGCCAGCGGAAATTCAGGGTGGCAGTACTTC	CASGNSGWQYF
NA	NA	TRBV15	TRBJ2-3	TGTGCCACCAGCAGTCGATTCCCAGATACGCAGTATTTT	CATSSRFPDTQYF
few	NA	TRBV5-1	TRBJ1-1	TGCGCCAGCAGCTTGGAGCCGGGGAGCGGCACTGAAGCTTTCTTT	CASSLEPGSGTEAFF
few	NA	TRBV4-3	TRBJ2-5	TGCGCCAGCAGCCGCACTCGACTAGGGACGAGTGACCAGTACTTC	CASSRTRLGTSDQYF
few	NA	TRBV5-1	TRBJ2-2	TGCGCCAGCAGCTTACCCAGGACGACCGGGGAGCTGTTTTTT	CASSLPRTTGELFF
many	NA	TRBV20-1	TRBJ2-7	TGCAGTGCTAGAGATCAGAGACAGACCTACGAGCAGTACTTC	CSARDQRQTYEQYF
NA	TRBD1	TRBV15	TRBJ2-5	TGTGCCACCAGCAGAGACCGGACAGGACTTAAGGTCAGGGCCAGCCAAGAGACCCAGTACTTC	CATSRDRTGLKVRASQETQYF
NA	NA	TRBV20-1	TRBJ1-3	TGCAGTGCTAGAGATGGGTCCTATTCTGGAAACACCATATATTTT	CSARDGSYSGNTIYF
few	NA	TRBV6-6	TRBJ1-6	TGTGCCAGCAGTTACACGGATAATTCACCCCTCCACTTT	CASSYTDNSPLHF
NA	TRBD1	TRBV20-1	TRBJ2-1	TGCAGTGCTCTTGACAGGGCAATAGGAAGTGAGCAGTTCTTC	CSALDRAIGSEQFF
NA	TRBD2	TRBV20-1	TRBJ2-2	TGCAGTGCTAGAGCCGTTTCTAGCGGAGAAACCACCGGGGAGCTGTTTTTT	CSARAVSSGETTGELFF
NA	TRBD2	TRBV9	TRBJ2-2	TGTGCCAGCAGTTGGACTAGCGGGAGGGGCGCCGGGGAGCTGTTTTTT	CASSWTSGRGAGELFF
NA	NA	TRBV15	TRBJ1-1	TGTGCCACCAGCAGGTTGGGAGGGGACACTGAAGCTTTCTTT	CATSRLGGDTEAFF
few	NA	TRBV9	TRBJ2-1	TGTGCCAGCAGCGTAACTACGCCGGGACGCACGAATGAGCAGTTCTTC	CASSVTTPGRTNEQFF
NA	NA	TRBV7-9	TRBJ2-1	TGTGCCAGCAGAGTTGCGGGACGGGGTTTGGATGAGCAGTTCTTC	CASRVAGRGLDEQFF
few	TRBD1	TRBV15	TRBJ1-5	TGTGCCACCAGCAGAGCCGGACAGGGCTATCTGTGGCACAATCAGCCCCAGCATTTT	CATSRAGQGYLWHNQPQHF
NA	NA	TRBV7-2	TRBJ2-3	TGTGCCAGCAGCCCCTCGAGCTCTAGCACAGATACGCAGTATTTT	CASSPSSSSTDTQYF
NA	NA	TRBV5-1	TRBJ1-1	TGCGCCAGCAGCTTGGATCGCGAAATGAACACTGAAGCTTTCTTT	CASSLDREMNTEAFF
NA	TRBD1	TRBV20-1	TRBJ2-7	TGCAGTGCTACCCCGACCCGGGACAGGGGGTACCAGCAGTACTTC	CSATPTRDRGYQQYF
few	NA	TRBV3-1	TRBJ2-5	TGTGCCAGCAGCCGCCACGGACTGGGCGAGGAGACCCAGTACTTC	CASSRHGLGEETQYF
few	NA	TRBV4-1	TRBJ2-1	TGCGCCAGCAGCCAAAGGCAGGGATCCCACAATGAGCAGTTCTTC	CASSQRQGSHNEQFF
NA	NA	TRBV7-8	TRBJ2-5	TGTGCCAGCAGCTTAGATGAGGGGCTGAAGACCCAGTACTTC	CASSLDEGLKTQYF
many	NA	TRBV28	TRBJ2-4	TGTGCCAGCAGAGGACAGAGCCCTACCAAAAACATTCAGTACTTC	CASRGQSPTKNIQYF
NA	TRBD2	TRBV29-1	TRBJ2-7	TGCAGCGTTGCTGATGGAACAGGACTAGCGGGAAGCGAGCAGTACTTC	CSVADGTGLAGSEQYF
many	TRBD2	TRBV11-2	TRBJ2-1	TGTGCCAGCAGCTTAGTCATGACTAGCGGGAGTAGGCACAATGAGCAGTTCTTC	CASSLVMTSGSRHNEQFF
NA	TRBD1	TRBV20-1	TRBJ2-1	TGCAGTGCTAGAGATATGGCAGGGGGCCAGCGGTTCTTC	CSARDMAGGQRFF
NA	TRBD2	TRBV29-1	TRBJ2-1	TGCAGCGTGACCCCTCCAGCGGGAGGCCAGAGTGAGCAGTTCTTC	CSVTPPAGGQSEQFF
NA	NA	TRBV10-3	TRBJ2-1	TGTGCCATCAAGGACTACAATGAGCAGTTCTTC	CAIKDYNEQFF
few	NA	TRBV7-9	TRBJ2-2	TGTGCCAGCAGCTTCGGTAGAATCACCGGGGAGCTGTTTTTT	CASSFGRITGELFF
NA	TRBD1	TRBV9	TRBJ2-7	TGTGCCAGCAGCCCGGAGGACAGGGGCTACGAGCAGTACTTC	CASSPEDRGYEQYF
NA	NA	TRBV21-1	TRBJ2-5	TGTGCCAGCAGTAACCAGGCGGACCCGGAGACCCAGTACTTC	CASSNQADPETQYF
NA	TRBD1	TRBV29-1	TRBJ1-4	TGCAGCGTTTCGACCGGGACAGGGACAACTAATGAAAAACTGTTTTTT	CSVSTGTGTTNEKLFF
NA	NA	TRBV3-1	TRBJ2-4	TGTGCCAGCAGCCAAGACGGCGGTAGAAACATTCAGTACTTC	CASSQDGGRNIQYF
few	NA	TRBV9	TRBJ2-4	TGTGCCAGCAGCGTAGCCGGGGCGAACATTCAGTACTTC	CASSVAGANIQYF
NA	NA	TRBV24-1	TRBJ2-7	TGTGCCACCAGTGACCCTCTCGGACACGGCCCAGACGAGCAGTACTTC	CATSDPLGHGPDEQYF
few	NA	TRBV7-9	TRBJ1-1	TGTGCCAGCAGCCTAGACCTGGCGATCACTGAAGCTTTCTTT	CASSLDLAITEAFF
few	TRBD2	TRBV12-3/TRBV12-4	TRBJ2-7	TGTGCCAGCAGTTTTAAGGGACTAGCGGGACGCCCCTACGAGCAGTACTTC	CASSFKGLAGRPYEQYF
few	TRBD1	TRBV7-8	TRBJ1-6	TGTGCCAGCAGCTTCGCCGGGACAGAAAATTCACCCCTCCACTTT	CASSFAGTENSPLHF
few	NA	TRBV9	TRBJ1-6	TGTGCCAGCAGCGTAGGATTAGGGGATTCACCCCTCCACTTT	CASSVGLGDSPLHF
NA	TRBD1	TRBV5-1	TRBJ2-1	TGCGCCAGCAGCTCGGAACAGGGGAGCTCCTACAATGAGCAGTTCTTC	CASSSEQGSSYNEQFF
NA	NA	TRBV6-5	TRBJ1-1	TGTGCCAGCAGTTACGGTGGCAGGGGTGCCACTGAAGCTTTCTTT	CASSYGGRGATEAFF
NA	TRBD2	TRBV10-3	TRBJ2-1	TGTGCCATCAGCTCCGGGACTAGCGGGGTTTACAATGAGCAGTTCTTC	CAISSGTSGVYNEQFF
NA	TRBD1	TRBV30	TRBJ2-3	TGTGCCTGGAGTGCCGAGGGACAGGGGTCAGATACGCAGTATTTT	CAWSAEGQGSDTQYF